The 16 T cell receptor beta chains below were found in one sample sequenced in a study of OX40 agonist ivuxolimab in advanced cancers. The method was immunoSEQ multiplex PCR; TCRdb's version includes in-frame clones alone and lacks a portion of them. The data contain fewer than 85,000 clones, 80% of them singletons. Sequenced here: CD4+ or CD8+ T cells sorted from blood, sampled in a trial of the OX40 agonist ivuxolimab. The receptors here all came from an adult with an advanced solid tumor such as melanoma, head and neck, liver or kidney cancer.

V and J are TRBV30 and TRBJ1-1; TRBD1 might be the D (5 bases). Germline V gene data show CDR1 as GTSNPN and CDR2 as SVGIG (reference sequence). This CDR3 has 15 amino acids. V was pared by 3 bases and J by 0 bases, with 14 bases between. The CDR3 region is CAWSLPGGMNTEAFF. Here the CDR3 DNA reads TGTGCCTGGAGCCTCCCCGGGGGTATGAACACTGAAGCTTTCTTT.

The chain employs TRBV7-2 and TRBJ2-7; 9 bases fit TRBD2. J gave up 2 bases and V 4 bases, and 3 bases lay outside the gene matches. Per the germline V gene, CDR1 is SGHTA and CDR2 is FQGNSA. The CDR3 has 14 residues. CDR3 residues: CASSSSSGTYEQYF. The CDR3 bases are TGTGCCAGCAGCTCTTCTAGCGGGACCTACGAGCAGTACTTC.

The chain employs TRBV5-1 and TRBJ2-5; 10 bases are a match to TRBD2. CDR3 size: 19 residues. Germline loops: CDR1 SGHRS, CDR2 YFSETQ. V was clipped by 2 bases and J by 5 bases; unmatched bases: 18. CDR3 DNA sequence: TGCGCCAGCAGCTTTGGAGCGGGGGGGCGCGGTCCGGCGCAGGAGACCCAGTACTTC. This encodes CASSFGAGGRGPAQETQYF.

The CDR3, as DNA: TGTGCCAGCAGCTCCGGGACTAGCGGGAGGGAGGGGCCGTCCTACGAGCAGTACTTC. Its translation: CASSSGTSGREGPSYEQYF. The chain joins TRBV7-2 to TRBJ2-7; 16 nucleotides agree with TRBD2. This CDR3 comprises 19 residues. V lost 4 bases to trimming and J lost 1 base; unmatched junction nucleotides: 10. Germline V CDR1 and CDR2: SGHTA, FQGNSA.

The CDR3 region has the DNA TGTGCCAGCAGCAGGGACATCTCTGGAAACACCATATATTTT. Translated, it gives CASSRDISGNTIYF. This rearrangement joins TRBV2 to TRBJ1-3; D may be TRBD1 (6 bases). Looked up from germline, CDR1 is SNHLY and CDR2 is FYNNEI. Trimming took 6 bases from V and 0 from J, leaving 9 bases between them. The CDR3 contains 14 residues.

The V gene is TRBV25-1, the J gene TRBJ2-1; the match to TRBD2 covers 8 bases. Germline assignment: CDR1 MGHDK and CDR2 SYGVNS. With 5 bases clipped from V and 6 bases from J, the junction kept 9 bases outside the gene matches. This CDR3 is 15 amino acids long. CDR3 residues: CASSRAGGGLNEQFF. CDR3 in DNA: TGTGCCAGCAGTCGGGCGGGAGGCGGGCTCAATGAGCAGTTCTTC.

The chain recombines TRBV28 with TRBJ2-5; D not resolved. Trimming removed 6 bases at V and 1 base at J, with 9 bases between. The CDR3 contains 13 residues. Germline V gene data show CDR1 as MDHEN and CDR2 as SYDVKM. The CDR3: CASSFIPQETQYF. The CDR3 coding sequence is TGTGCCAGCAGCTTCATCCCCCAAGAGACCCAGTACTTC.

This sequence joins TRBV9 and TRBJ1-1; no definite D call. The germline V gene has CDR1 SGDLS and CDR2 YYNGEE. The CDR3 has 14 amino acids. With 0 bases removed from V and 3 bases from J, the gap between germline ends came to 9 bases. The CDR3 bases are TGTGCCAGCAGCGTAGACCCCGTCGACACTGAAGCTTTCTTT. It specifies CASSVDPVDTEAFF.

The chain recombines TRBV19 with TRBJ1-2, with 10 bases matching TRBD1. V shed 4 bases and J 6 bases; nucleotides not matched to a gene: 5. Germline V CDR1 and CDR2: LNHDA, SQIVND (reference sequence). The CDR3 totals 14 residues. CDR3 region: CASSTRDRGNGYTF. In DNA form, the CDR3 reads TGTGCCAGTAGTACCAGGGACAGGGGAAATGGCTACACCTTC.

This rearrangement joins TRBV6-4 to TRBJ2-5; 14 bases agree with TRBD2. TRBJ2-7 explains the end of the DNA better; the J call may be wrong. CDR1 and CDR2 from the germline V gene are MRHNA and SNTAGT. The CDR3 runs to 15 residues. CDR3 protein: CASIGTSGSSYEQYF. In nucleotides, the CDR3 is TGTGCCAGCATCGGGACTAGCGGGAGCTCCTACGAGCAGTACTTC.

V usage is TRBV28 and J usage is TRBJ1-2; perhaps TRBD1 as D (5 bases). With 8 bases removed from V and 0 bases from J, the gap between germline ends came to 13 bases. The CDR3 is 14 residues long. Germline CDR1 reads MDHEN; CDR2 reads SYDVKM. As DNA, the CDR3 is TGTGCCAGCGGGGACTACCCCGCTAACTATGGCTACACCTTC. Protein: CASGDYPANYGYTF.

Here the CDR3 reads CAISVGGNEQFF. For the CDR3, the DNA is TGTGCCATCAGTGTAGGAGGGAATGAGCAGTTCTTC. V and J are TRBV10-3 and TRBJ2-1; D possibly corresponds to TRBD2 (6 bases). Trimming removed 4 bases at V and 7 bases at J, with 8 bases between. In germline, CDR1 is ENHRY, CDR2 SYGVKD. This CDR3 is 12 amino acids long.

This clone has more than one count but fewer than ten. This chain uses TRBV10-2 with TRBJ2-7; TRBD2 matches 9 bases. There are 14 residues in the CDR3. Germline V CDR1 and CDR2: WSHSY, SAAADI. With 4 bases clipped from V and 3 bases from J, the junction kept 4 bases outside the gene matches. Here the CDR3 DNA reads TGCGCCAGCAGTGTGTCTAGCGGGGTCTACGAGCAGTACGTC. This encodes CASSVSSGVYEQYV.

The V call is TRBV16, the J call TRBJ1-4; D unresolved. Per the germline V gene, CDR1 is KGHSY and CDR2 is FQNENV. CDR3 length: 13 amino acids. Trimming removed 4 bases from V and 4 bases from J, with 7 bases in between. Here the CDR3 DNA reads TGTGCCAGCAGCCGGGGAAGTAATGAAAAACTGTTTTTT. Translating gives CASSRGSNEKLFF. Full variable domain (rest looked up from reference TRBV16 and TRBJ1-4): GEEVAQTPKHLVRGEGQKAKLYCAPIKGHSYVFWYQQVLKNEFKFLISFQNENVFDETGMPKERFSAKCLPNSPCSLEIQATKLEDSAVYFCASSRGSNEKLFFGSGTQLSVL.

The CDR3 region is CASRTLAEPNIQYF. CDR3 coding DNA: TGTGCCAGCAGGACACTAGCCGAGCCAAACATTCAGTACTTC. The chain combines TRBV28 with TRBJ2-4, with D maybe TRBD2 (6 bases). Germline CDR1 MDHEN, CDR2 SYDVKM. The germline V and J ends were trimmed by 6 bases and 6 bases, with 15 bases remaining between them. The CDR3 has 14 residues.

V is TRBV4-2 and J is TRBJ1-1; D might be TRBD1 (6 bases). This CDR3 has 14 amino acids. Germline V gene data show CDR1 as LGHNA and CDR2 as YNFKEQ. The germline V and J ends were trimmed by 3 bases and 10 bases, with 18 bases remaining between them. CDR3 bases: TGTGCCAGCAGCCAGGACTTACAGGGCGCGGGAGCTTTCTTT. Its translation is CASSQDLQGAGAFF.